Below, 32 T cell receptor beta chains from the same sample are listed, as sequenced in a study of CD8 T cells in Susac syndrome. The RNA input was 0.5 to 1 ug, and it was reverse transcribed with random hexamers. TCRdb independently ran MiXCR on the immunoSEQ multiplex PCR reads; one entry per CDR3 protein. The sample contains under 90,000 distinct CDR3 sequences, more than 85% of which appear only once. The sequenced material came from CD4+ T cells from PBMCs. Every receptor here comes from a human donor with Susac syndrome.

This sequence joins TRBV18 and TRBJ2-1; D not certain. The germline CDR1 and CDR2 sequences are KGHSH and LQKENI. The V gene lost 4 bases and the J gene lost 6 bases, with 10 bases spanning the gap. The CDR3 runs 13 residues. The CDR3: CASSQSWSNEQFF. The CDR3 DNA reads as TGTGCCAGCTCACAATCATGGTCCAATGAGCAGTTCTTC.

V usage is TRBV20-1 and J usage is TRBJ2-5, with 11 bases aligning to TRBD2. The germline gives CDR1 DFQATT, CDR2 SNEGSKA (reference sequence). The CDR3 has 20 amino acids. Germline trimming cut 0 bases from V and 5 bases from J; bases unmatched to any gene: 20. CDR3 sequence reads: CSARDSLRPSRLAGRETQYF. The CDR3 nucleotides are TGCAGTGCTAGAGATTCCTTACGCCCCTCAAGACTAGCGGGGAGGGAGACCCAGTACTTC.

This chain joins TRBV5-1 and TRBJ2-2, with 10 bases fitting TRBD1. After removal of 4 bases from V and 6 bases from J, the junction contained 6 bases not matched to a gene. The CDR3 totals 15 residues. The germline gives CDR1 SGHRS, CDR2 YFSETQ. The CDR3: CASSQIGTGAGELFF. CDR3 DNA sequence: TGCGCCAGCAGCCAGATAGGGACAGGGGCCGGGGAGCTGTTTTTT.

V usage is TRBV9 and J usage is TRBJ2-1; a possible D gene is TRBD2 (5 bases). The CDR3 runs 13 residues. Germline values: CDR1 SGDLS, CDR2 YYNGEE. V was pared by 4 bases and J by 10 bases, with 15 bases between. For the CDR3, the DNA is TGTGCCAGCAGCTCCGGGGTCAAAGGAGAGCAGTTCTTC. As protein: CASSSGVKGEQFF.

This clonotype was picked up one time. CDR3 sequence (DNA): TGTGCCTCCTCTCTGGGACGAGGCCTCACAGATACGCAGTATTTT. This codes for CASSLGRGLTDTQYF. V and J are TRBV27 and TRBJ2-3; either TRBD1 or TRBD2 may fit D (5 bases each). This CDR3 has 15 residues. Trimming left V 11 bases short and J 2 bases short, with 20 bases between. The V gene's germline CDR1 is MNHEY and CDR2 SMNVEV (reference sequence).

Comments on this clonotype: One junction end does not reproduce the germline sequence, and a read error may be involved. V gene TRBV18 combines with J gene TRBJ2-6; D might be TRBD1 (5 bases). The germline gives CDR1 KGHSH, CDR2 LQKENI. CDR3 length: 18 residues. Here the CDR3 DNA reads TGTGCCAGCTCACCATATAGAGCCCCGAGCTCTGGGGCCGACGTCCTGACTTTC. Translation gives CASSPYRAPSSGADVLTF.

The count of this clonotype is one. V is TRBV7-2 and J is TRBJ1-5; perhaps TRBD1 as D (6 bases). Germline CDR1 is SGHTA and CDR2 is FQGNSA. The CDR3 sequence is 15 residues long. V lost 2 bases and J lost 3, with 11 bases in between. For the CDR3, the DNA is TGTGCCAGCAGCTTATTTCAGGGGATCAATCAGCCCCAGCATTTT. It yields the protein CASSLFQGINQPQHF.

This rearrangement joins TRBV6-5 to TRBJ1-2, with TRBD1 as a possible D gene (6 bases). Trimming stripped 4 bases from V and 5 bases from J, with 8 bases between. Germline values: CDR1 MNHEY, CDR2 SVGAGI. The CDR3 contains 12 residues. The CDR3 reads CASSSDRYGYTF. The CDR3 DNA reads TGTGCCAGCAGTTCGGACAGATATGGCTACACCTTC.

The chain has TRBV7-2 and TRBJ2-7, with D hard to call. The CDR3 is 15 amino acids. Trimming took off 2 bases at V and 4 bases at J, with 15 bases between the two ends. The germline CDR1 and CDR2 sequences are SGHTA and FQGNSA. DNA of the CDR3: TGTGCCAGCAGCTTAAGCCTAGGCCCCCAGTACGAGCAGTACTTC. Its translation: CASSLSLGPQYEQYF.

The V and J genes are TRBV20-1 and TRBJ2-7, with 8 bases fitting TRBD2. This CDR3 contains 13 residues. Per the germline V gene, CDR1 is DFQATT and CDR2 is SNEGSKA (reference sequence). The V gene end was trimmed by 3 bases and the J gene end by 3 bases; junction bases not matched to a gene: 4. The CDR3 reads CSARRAGVYEQYF. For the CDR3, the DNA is TGCAGTGCTAGGAGAGCGGGAGTCTACGAGCAGTACTTC.

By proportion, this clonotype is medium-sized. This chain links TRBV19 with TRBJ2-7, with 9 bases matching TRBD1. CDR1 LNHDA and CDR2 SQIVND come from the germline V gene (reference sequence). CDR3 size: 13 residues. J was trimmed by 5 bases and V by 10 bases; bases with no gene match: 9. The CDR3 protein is CATKNRGPHEQYF. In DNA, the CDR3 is TGTGCCACCAAGAACAGGGGGCCGCACGAGCAGTACTTC.

The CDR3, as DNA: TGCGCCAGCAGCTCTCCCCTGGGACAGGGGGGGCTCGAGCAGTACTTC. This translates into CASSSPLGQGGLEQYF. The chain employs TRBV5-1 and TRBJ2-7; 11 nucleotides align to TRBD1. Trimming removed 3 bases from V and 6 bases from J; junction bases left unmatched: 11. The CDR3 length is 16 residues. From germline, CDR1 is SGHRS and CDR2 YFSETQ.

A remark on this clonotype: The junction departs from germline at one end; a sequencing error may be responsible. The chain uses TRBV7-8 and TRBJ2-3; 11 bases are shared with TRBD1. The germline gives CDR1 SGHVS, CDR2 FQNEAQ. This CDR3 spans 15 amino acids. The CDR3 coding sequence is TGTGCCAGCAGAAAGGGACAGGGGGACACAGATACGCAGTTTTTT. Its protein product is CASRKGQGDTDTQFF. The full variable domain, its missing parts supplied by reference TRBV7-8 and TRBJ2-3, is GAGVSQSPRYKVAKRGQDVALRCDPISGHVSLFWYQQALGQGPEFLTYFQNEAQLDKSGLPSDRFFAERPEGSVSTLKIQRTQQEDSAVYLCASRKGQGDTDTQFFGPGTRLTVL.

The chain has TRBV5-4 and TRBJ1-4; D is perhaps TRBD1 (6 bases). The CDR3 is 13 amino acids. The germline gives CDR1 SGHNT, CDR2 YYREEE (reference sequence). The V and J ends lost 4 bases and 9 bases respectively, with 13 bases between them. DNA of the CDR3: TGTGCCAGCAGCGTAAATACAGGGAAAAAACTGTTTTTT. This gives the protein CASSVNTGKKLFF.

The CDR3 bases are TGTGCCAGCAGCCGCATACAAGACGTTCAAGAGACCCAGTACTTC. Encoded protein: CASSRIQDVQETQYF. The J gene is TRBJ2-5, the V gene TRBV3-1; no definite D call. V gave up 4 bases and J gave up 2 bases, with 14 bases separating them. The germline V gene has CDR1 LGHDT and CDR2 YNNKEL (reference sequence). The CDR3 covers 15 residues.

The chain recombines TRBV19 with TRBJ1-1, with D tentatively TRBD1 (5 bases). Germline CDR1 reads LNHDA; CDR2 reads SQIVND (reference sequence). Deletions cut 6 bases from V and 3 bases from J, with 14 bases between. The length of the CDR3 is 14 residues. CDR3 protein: CASSASREDTEAFF. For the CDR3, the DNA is TGTGCCAGTAGCGCCTCCAGGGAAGACACTGAAGCTTTCTTT.

The CDR3 DNA reads TGCGCCAGCAGCTTAGCCAGGGTCCACCTCCAAGAGACCCAGTACTTC. It is translated as CASSLARVHLQETQYF. The V and J genes are TRBV5-1 and TRBJ2-5; the D gene is possibly TRBD1 (5 bases). V lost 2 bases and J 1 base, leaving 15 bases between the germline ends. This CDR3 is 16 amino acids long. Germline CDR1 reads SGHRS; CDR2 reads YFSETQ.

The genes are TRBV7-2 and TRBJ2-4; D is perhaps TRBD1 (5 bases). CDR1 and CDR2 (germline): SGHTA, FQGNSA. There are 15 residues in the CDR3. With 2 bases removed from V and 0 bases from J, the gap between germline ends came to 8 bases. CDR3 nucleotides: TGTGCCAGCAGCTTACAGGGTCCAGCCAAAAACATTCAGTACTTC. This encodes CASSLQGPAKNIQYF.

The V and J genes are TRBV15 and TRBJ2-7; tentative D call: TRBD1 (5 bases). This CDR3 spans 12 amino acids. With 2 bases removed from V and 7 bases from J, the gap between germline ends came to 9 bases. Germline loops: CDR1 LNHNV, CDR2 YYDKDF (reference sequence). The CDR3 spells CATSRPRQEQYF. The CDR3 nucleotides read TGTGCCACCAGCAGACCCCGACAGGAGCAGTACTTC.

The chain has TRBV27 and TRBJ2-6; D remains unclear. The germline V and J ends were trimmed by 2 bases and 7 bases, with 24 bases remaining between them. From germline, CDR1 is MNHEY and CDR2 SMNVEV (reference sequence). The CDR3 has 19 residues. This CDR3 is CASSLGAVGRSSGANVLTF. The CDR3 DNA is TGTGCCAGCAGTTTAGGAGCTGTCGGCAGAAGTTCAGGAGCCAACGTCCTGACTTTC.

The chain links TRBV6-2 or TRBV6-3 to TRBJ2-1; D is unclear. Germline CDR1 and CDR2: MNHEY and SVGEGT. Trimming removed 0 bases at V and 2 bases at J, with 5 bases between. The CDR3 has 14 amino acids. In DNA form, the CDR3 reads TGTGCCAGCAGTTACTCTACCCCCTACAATGAGCAGTTCTTC. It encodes CASSYSTPYNEQFF.

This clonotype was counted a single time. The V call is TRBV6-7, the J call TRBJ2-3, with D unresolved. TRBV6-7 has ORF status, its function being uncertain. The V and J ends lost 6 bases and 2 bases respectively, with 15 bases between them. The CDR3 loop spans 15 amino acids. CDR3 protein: CASRTLLNITDTQYF. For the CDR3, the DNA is TGTGCCAGCAGGACACTCCTAAATATCACAGATACGCAGTATTTT.

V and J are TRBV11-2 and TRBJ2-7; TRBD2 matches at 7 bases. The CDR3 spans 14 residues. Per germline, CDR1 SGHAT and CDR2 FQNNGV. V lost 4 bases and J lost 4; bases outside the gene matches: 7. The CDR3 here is CASSYRTRVYEQYF. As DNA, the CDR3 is TGTGCCAGCAGCTACAGGACTAGGGTGTACGAGCAGTACTTC.

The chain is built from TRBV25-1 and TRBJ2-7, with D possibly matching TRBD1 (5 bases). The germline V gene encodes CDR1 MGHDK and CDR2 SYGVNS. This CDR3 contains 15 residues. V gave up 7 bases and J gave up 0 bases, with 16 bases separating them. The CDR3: CASTLGQGSSYEQYF. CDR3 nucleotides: TGTGCCAGCACCCTAGGGCAGGGAAGCTCCTACGAGCAGTACTTC.

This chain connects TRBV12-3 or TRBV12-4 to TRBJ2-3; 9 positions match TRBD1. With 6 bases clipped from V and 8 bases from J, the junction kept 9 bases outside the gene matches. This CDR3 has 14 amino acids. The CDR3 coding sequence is TGTGCCAGCAGCAAGGGACAGGGTTTTGGTACGCAGTATTTT. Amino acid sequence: CASSKGQGFGTQYF.

DNA for the CDR3: TGTGCCAGCAGCCCTCCCCCGGTTGGACAGCCCCAGCATTTT. This sequence encodes CASSPPPVGQPQHF. The chain combines TRBV7-2 with TRBJ1-5; D is unclear. The CDR3 extends over 14 amino acids. Trimming cost V 5 bases and J 7 bases, with 15 bases left between them. CDR1 is SGHTA and CDR2 is FQGNSA in the germline V gene.

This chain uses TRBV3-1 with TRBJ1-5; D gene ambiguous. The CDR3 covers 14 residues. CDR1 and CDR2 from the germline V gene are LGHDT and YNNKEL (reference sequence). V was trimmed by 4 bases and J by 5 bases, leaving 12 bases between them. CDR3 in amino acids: CASSPSAGYQPQHF. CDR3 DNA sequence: TGTGCCAGCAGCCCAAGCGCGGGGTATCAGCCCCAGCATTTT.

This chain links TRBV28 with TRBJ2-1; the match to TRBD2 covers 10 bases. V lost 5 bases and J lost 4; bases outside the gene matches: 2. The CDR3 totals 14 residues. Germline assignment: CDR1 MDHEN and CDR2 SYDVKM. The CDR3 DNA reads TGTGCCAGCAGTCTAGCGGGAGAATACAATGAGCAGTTCTTC. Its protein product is CASSLAGEYNEQFF.

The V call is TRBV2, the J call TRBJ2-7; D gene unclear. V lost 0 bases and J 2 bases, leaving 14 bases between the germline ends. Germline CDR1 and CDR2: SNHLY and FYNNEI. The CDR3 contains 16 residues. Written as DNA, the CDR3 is TGTGCCAGCAGTGAAGCGCAAAGGATCACAACCTACGAGCAGTACTTC. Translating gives CASSEAQRITTYEQYF.

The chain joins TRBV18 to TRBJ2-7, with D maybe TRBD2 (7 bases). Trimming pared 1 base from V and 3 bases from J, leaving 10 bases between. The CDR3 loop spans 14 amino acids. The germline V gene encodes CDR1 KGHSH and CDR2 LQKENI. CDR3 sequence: CASSPRGGGYEQYF. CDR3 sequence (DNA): TGTGCCAGCTCACCACGGGGAGGGGGCTACGAGCAGTACTTC. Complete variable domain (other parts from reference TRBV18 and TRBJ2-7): NAGVMQNPRHLVRRRGQEARLRCSPMKGHSHVYWYRQLPEEGLKFMVYLQKENIIDESGMPKERFSAEFPKEGPSILRIQQVVRGDSAAYFCASSPRGGGYEQYFGPGTRLTVT.

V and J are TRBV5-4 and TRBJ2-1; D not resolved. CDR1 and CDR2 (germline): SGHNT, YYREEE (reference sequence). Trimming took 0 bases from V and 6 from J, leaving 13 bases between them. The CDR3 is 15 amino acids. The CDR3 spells CASSLGSYPSNEQFF. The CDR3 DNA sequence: TGTGCCAGCAGCTTGGGTAGCTACCCAAGCAATGAGCAGTTCTTC.

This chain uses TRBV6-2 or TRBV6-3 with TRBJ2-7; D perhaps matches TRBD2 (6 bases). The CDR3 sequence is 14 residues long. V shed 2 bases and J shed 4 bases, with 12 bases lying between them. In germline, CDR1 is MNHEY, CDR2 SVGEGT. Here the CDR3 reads CASSYGGIEYEQYF. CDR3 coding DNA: TGTGCCAGCAGTTACGGCGGGATTGAGTACGAGCAGTACTTC.